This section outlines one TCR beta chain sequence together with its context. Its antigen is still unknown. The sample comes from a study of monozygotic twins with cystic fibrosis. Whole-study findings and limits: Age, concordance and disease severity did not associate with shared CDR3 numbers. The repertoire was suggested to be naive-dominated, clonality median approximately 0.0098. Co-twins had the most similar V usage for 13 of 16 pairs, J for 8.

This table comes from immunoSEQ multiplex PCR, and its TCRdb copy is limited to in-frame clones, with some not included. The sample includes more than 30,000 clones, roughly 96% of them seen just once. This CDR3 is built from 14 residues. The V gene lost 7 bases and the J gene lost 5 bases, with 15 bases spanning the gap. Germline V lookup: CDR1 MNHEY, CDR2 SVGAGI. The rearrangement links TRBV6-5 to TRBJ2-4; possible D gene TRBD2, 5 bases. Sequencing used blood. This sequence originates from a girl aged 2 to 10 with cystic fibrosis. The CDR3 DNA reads TGTGCCAGCATGATCGGACTTGCGGAAAACATTCAGTACTTC. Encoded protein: CASMIGLAENIQYF.